Shown below are 26 T cell receptor beta chains from a single sample sequenced in a study of PD-1 blockade in mismatch repair-deficient tumors. TCRdb's copy holds only in-frame clones and misses some; the assay was immunoSEQ multiplex PCR. The sample contains roughly 34,000 clones, around 80% of which appear only once. Sequencing was performed on PBMCs, taken less than 7 weeks after starting pembrolizumab. These receptors were collected from an adult with mismatch repair-deficient cancer.

The chain employs TRBV5-1 and TRBJ2-7; maybe TRBD2 (5 bases). V was cut by 6 bases and J by 7 bases, with 20 bases left in between. The germline CDR1 and CDR2 sequences are SGHRS and YFSETQ. There are 14 residues in the CDR3. The CDR3 region has the DNA TGCGCCAGCAAAAGGGTCGGGGAGCCGAATGAGCAGTACTTC. Residues: CASKRVGEPNEQYF. The variable domain in full, completed from reference TRBV5-1 and TRBJ2-7, reads KAGVTQTPRYLIKTRGQQVTLSCSPISGHRSVSWYQQTPGQGLQFLFEYFSETQRNKGNFPGRFSGRQFSNSRSEMNVSTLELGDSALYLCASKRVGEPNEQYFGPGTRLTVT.

V usage is TRBV28 and J usage is TRBJ1-2; D might be TRBD1 (5 bases). The CDR3 is 13 residues long. Trimming pared 3 bases from V and 5 bases from J, leaving 10 bases between. Germline V lookup: CDR1 MDHEN, CDR2 SYDVKM. The CDR3 loop reads CASSFGAAYGYTF. CDR3 bases: TGTGCCAGCAGTTTTGGGGCAGCTTATGGCTACACCTTC.

This chain connects TRBV5-4 to TRBJ2-7, with 7 bases that match TRBD1. The germline V gene encodes CDR1 SGHNT and CDR2 YYREEE (reference sequence). The V segment lost 3 bases and the J segment 3 bases; nucleotides outside the gene matches: 9. There are 15 residues in the CDR3. The CDR3 DNA reads as TGTGCCAGCAGCTCCAGTCCCGGGACAGTCTACGAGCAGTACTTC. It yields the protein CASSSSPGTVYEQYF.

This clone was counted a single time. The V and J genes are TRBV10-3 and TRBJ2-7, with a possible D match to TRBD2 (6 bases). Germline V lookup: CDR1 ENHRY, CDR2 SYGVKD. V lost 6 bases and J lost 3, with 21 bases in between. The CDR3 has 16 residues. The chain's CDR3 is CAIRGQEGLALYEQYF. In DNA, the CDR3 is TGTGCCATCAGGGGGCAGGAGGGACTCGCACTCTACGAGCAGTACTTC.

The chain is built from TRBV29-1 and TRBJ2-1; a weak D match, TRBD2 (6 bases). Germline lookup yields CDR1 SQVTM and CDR2 ANQGSEA. Trimming cost V 8 bases and J 2 bases, with 22 bases left between them. The CDR3 runs to 16 residues. CDR3 amino acids: CSSPGRGSGAYNEQFF. CDR3 in DNA: TGCAGCTCTCCCGGACGGGGTAGCGGCGCCTACAATGAGCAGTTCTTC.

This chain links TRBV28 with TRBJ1-5, with D uncertain. This CDR3 spans 13 amino acids. V lost 6 bases to trimming and J lost 4 bases, with 10 bases between them. Per germline, CDR1 MDHEN and CDR2 SYDVKM. The CDR3 DNA reads TGTGCCAGCAGCCAGGTTAGGAATCAGCCCCAGCATTTT. Its translation: CASSQVRNQPQHF.

In this sample, this clone turned up a few times. The gene calls are TRBV5-6 and TRBJ2-1; D is ambiguous. Germline V gives CDR1 SGHDT, CDR2 YYEEEE. V shed 1 base and J shed 1 base, with 9 bases lying between them. The CDR3 has 15 residues. In DNA form, the CDR3 reads TGTGCCAGCAGCTTGTTGAGCCTATCCTACAATGAGCAGTTCTTC. Translation gives CASSLLSLSYNEQFF.

J is TRBJ2-5 and V is TRBV7-3; 7 nucleotides align to TRBD1. V dropped 5 bases and J dropped 3; count of bases not matched to a gene: 6. CDR1 and CDR2 from the germline V gene are SGHTA and FQGTGA. This CDR3 has 14 amino acids. The CDR3 DNA reads as TGTGCCAGCAGCGCCCGGGACAGCAAAGAGACCCAGTACTTC. It encodes CASSARDSKETQYF.

The chain combines TRBV5-1 with TRBJ1-5; D is uncertain. The CDR3 consists of 14 residues. V was pared by 0 bases and J by 2 bases, with 6 bases between. Germline loops: CDR1 SGHRS, CDR2 YFSETQ. The CDR3 region has the DNA TGCGCCAGCAGCTTGGACTCTGGCAATCAGCCCCAGCATTTT. Translation: CASSLDSGNQPQHF.

V gene TRBV2 combines with J gene TRBJ2-5, with 7 bases identical to TRBD1. The CDR3 contains 14 residues. The V and J ends lost 6 bases and 5 bases, in that order; junction bases with no gene match: 9. Germline V CDR1 and CDR2: SNHLY, FYNNEI. CDR3 nucleotides: TGTGCCAGCAGGTGGACAGGTGCCCTCGAGACCCAGTACTTC. Protein sequence: CASRWTGALETQYF.

The chain has TRBV9 and TRBJ2-3; 11 nucleotides align to TRBD2. Germline V gene sequence: CDR1 SGDLS, CDR2 YYNGEE. The CDR3 is 17 amino acids. J was trimmed by 5 bases and V by 0 bases; bases with no gene match: 8. CDR3 in amino acids: CASSVALGLAGEDTQYF. For the CDR3, the DNA is TGTGCCAGCAGCGTAGCCCTTGGACTAGCGGGCGAAGATACGCAGTATTTT.

The chain has TRBV28 and TRBJ1-2; TRBD1 matches 8 bases. The V segment lost 3 bases and the J segment 8 bases; nucleotides outside the gene matches: 5. CDR3 length equals 13 residues. The V gene's germline CDR1 is MDHEN and CDR2 SYDVKM. CDR3 bases: TGTGCCAGCAGTTTGGGGGGACAGGTGGGCTACACCTTC. Amino acids: CASSLGGQVGYTF.

The chain is built from TRBV7-8 and TRBJ2-7; 13 bases are a match to TRBD2. V dropped 5 bases and J dropped 4; count of bases not matched to a gene: 17. Looked up from germline, CDR1 is SGHVS and CDR2 is FQNEAQ. This CDR3 has 19 residues. The CDR3 DNA reads TGTGCCAGCAGCCCGAGACTCGGACTAGCGGGAGTCTCTGGGTACGAGCAGTACTTC. This encodes CASSPRLGLAGVSGYEQYF.

The rearrangement uses TRBV7-6 and TRBJ2-1, with 7 bases fitting TRBD1. Germline CDR1 and CDR2: SGHVS and FNYEAQ. V was clipped by 5 bases and J by 4 bases; unmatched bases: 11. The CDR3 is 16 amino acids. The DNA for the CDR3 is TGTGCCAGCAGCCTCTCAACGGGACAGCTATACAATGAGCAGTTCTTC. This translates into CASSLSTGQLYNEQFF.

The chain couples TRBV5-4 to TRBJ2-7; 12 bases line up with TRBD2. The V gene's germline CDR1 is SGHNT and CDR2 YYREEE (reference sequence). Trimming at V came to 5 bases and at J to 6 bases, leaving 6 bases not matched to a gene. This CDR3 spans 14 amino acids. CDR3 nucleotides: TGTGCCAGCAGTCGTCTAGCGGGAGGGCTCGAGCAGTACTTC. It codes for CASSRLAGGLEQYF.

The CDR3 protein is CASTLGGGWEPQHF. The CDR3 DNA reads as TGTGCCAGCACCCTGGGGGGGGGATGGGAGCCCCAGCATTTT. The chain couples TRBV13 to TRBJ1-5, with a weak D call TRBD1 (5 bases). V lost 7 bases and J 8 bases, leaving 18 bases between the germline ends. Germline V gives CDR1 PRHDT, CDR2 FYEKMQ (reference sequence). This CDR3 is built from 14 residues.

The V gene is TRBV4-1, the J gene TRBJ2-3, with 9 bases that match TRBD2. This CDR3 has 17 amino acids. The trim removed 5 bases at V and 0 bases at J, leaving 9 bases unmatched. Looked up from germline, CDR1 is MGHRA and CDR2 is YSYEKL. The CDR3 sequence is CASSGSGGQSSTDTQYF. The DNA for the CDR3 is TGCGCCAGCAGCGGTAGCGGGGGACAATCTAGCACAGATACGCAGTATTTT.

The chain combines TRBV28 with TRBJ1-2, with D maybe TRBD1 (6 bases). The V gene lost 2 bases and the J gene lost 5 bases, with 15 bases spanning the gap. The germline V gene encodes CDR1 MDHEN and CDR2 SYDVKM. This CDR3 is 15 amino acids long. The CDR3 DNA is TGTGCCAGCAGTTTACAGGGGCGCTTCTTGTATGGCTACACCTTC. Its protein is CASSLQGRFLYGYTF.

The chain combines TRBV28 with TRBJ2-7; 10 bases agree with TRBD2. Germline loops: CDR1 MDHEN, CDR2 SYDVKM. The V gene end was trimmed by 1 base and the J gene end by 7 bases; junction bases not matched to a gene: 10. This CDR3 spans 16 amino acids. The CDR3 nucleotides read TGTGCCAGCAGTTTATTGAATCCTAGCGGGAGCCGAGAGCAGTACTTC. This encodes CASSLLNPSGSREQYF.

V gene TRBV5-1 combines with J gene TRBJ1-1; 11 bases align to TRBD1. Germline V gene data show CDR1 as SGHRS and CDR2 as YFSETQ. V lost 3 bases, J lost 11 bases, and 9 bases stayed unmatched. The CDR3 is 14 amino acids. The CDR3 bases are TGCGCCAGCAGCTCCGGGACAGGGGGGCCGAAGGCTTTCTTT. This sequence encodes CASSSGTGGPKAFF.

J is TRBJ1-1 and V is TRBV19, with D perhaps TRBD1 (5 bases). From germline, CDR1 is LNHDA and CDR2 SQIVND (reference sequence). The V gene lost 4 bases and the J gene lost 1 base, with 10 bases spanning the gap. The CDR3 runs 14 residues. CDR3 sequence reads: CASSTVGGNTEAFF. The CDR3 DNA follows: TGTGCCAGTAGTACCGTGGGGGGGAACACTGAAGCTTTCTTT. The variable domain in full, with the rest retrieved from reference TRBV19 and TRBJ1-1, is DGGITQSPKYLFRKEGQNVTLSCEQNLNHDAMYWYRQDPGQGLRLIYYSQIVNDFQKGDIAEGYSVSREKKESFPLTVTSAQKNPTAFYLCASSTVGGNTEAFFGQGTRLTVV.

This chain links TRBV7-3 with TRBJ2-2, with unresolved D. V lost 5 bases and J 0 bases, leaving 7 bases between the germline ends. Germline CDR1 reads SGHTA; CDR2 reads FQGTGA. The CDR3 has 14 residues. The CDR3 region is CASSPVSNTGELFF. DNA of the CDR3: TGTGCCAGCAGCCCGGTGTCGAACACCGGGGAGCTGTTTTTT.

The table lists this clone with a count of one. This chain joins TRBV19 and TRBJ1-2; D not certain. Germline assignment: CDR1 LNHDA and CDR2 SQIVND (reference sequence). The CDR3 is 12 amino acids. V lost 4 bases, J lost 8 bases, and 11 bases lay in between. The CDR3 region is CASSTSSIGYTF. CDR3 DNA: TGTGCCAGTAGTACTAGTTCTATCGGCTACACCTTC.

The chain uses TRBV10-3 and TRBJ2-1; TRBD2 is a possible D gene (6 bases). The CDR3 runs 14 residues. V was clipped by 0 bases and J by 9 bases, with 12 bases between them. Looked up from germline, CDR1 is ENHRY and CDR2 is SYGVKD. The CDR3 sequence: CAISESPGRIEQFF. CDR3 nucleotides: TGTGCCATCAGTGAGTCACCGGGGAGGATTGAGCAGTTCTTC.

The rearrangement uses TRBV7-2 and TRBJ1-1; possibly TRBD1 for D (6 bases). With 2 bases removed from V and 3 bases from J, the gap between germline ends came to 10 bases. CDR1 and CDR2 from the germline V gene are SGHTA and FQGNSA. The CDR3 loop spans 14 amino acids. CDR3 loop: CASSLLQGYTEAFF. The DNA for the CDR3 is TGTGCCAGCAGCTTACTTCAGGGGTACACTGAAGCTTTCTTT.

The V call is TRBV2, the J call TRBJ2-3; 10 nucleotides align to TRBD2. Germline CDR1 SNHLY, CDR2 FYNNEI. This CDR3 is 15 amino acids long. The junction had 2 bases not matched to a gene; V was cut back by 2 bases and J by 3 bases. The CDR3 sequence: CASSELAGVTDTQYF. The CDR3 DNA follows: TGTGCCAGCAGTGAACTAGCGGGAGTAACAGATACGCAGTATTTT.